The next 30 T cell receptor beta chains were all read from a single sample in a study of OX40 agonist ivuxolimab in advanced cancers. Using immunoSEQ multiplex PCR, the repertoire was profiled, and TCRdb retains in-frame clones only, with some absent. The sample contains approximately 20,000 clones, more than 70% of which appear only once. This material consisted of CD4+ or CD8+ T cells sorted from blood, taken in a trial of the OX40 agonist ivuxolimab. The source of these receptors is an adult with an advanced solid tumor such as melanoma, head and neck, liver or kidney cancer.

The rearrangement uses TRBV5-1 and TRBJ2-1, with 9 bases fitting TRBD1. The V segment lost 4 bases and the J segment 10 bases; nucleotides outside the gene matches: 9. The CDR3 loop spans 14 amino acids. The germline CDR1 and CDR2 sequences are SGHRS and YFSETQ. The CDR3 loop is CASSQGQGRDEQFF. CDR3 bases: TGCGCCAGCAGCCAAGGACAGGGGAGGGACGAGCAGTTCTTC.

In DNA, the CDR3 is TGTGCCAGCAGTTTAACAGGGGGCACGGTGGGGAATTCACCCCTCCACTTT. As protein: CASSLTGGTVGNSPLHF. The chain employs TRBV28 and TRBJ1-6; 9 bases map to TRBD1. Germline V CDR1 and CDR2: MDHEN, SYDVKM. V trimming: 2 bases; J trimming: 7 bases; junction bases outside the gene matches: 9. The CDR3 is 17 residues long.

This chain joins TRBV5-5 and TRBJ1-1; unclear D gene. Germline CDR1 SGHKS, CDR2 YYEKEE (reference sequence). V was trimmed by 5 bases and J by 8 bases, leaving 10 bases between them. This CDR3 has 11 amino acids. Written as DNA, the CDR3 is TGTGCCAGCAGTTTAACCTTAGAAGCTTTCTTT. It encodes CASSLTLEAFF.

The V and J genes are TRBV15 and TRBJ2-5; D possibly corresponds to TRBD1 (6 bases). Germline CDR1 reads LNHNV; CDR2 reads YYDKDF (reference sequence). There are 13 residues in the CDR3. V was cut by 8 bases and J by 3 bases, with 13 bases left in between. CDR3 nucleotide sequence: TGTGCCACCCAAAGAGGGGGTGAAGAGACCCAGTACTTC. It codes for CATQRGGEETQYF.

The J gene is TRBJ2-7, the V gene TRBV7-9, with D possibly being TRBD1 or TRBD2 (5 bases each). V was cut by 4 bases and J by 5 bases, with 15 bases left in between. Germline values: CDR1 SEHNR, CDR2 FQNEAQ (reference sequence). The CDR3 is 14 residues long. DNA for the CDR3: TGTGCCAGCAGCTCCTGGGACCGCAGAAACGAGCAGTACTTC. Translated: CASSSWDRRNEQYF.

The V gene is TRBV15, the J gene TRBJ2-2, with TRBD1 matching over 9 bases. J was trimmed by 6 bases and V by 2 bases; bases with no gene match: 16. Germline CDR1 LNHNV, CDR2 YYDKDF (reference sequence). The CDR3 is made up of 19 amino acids. The CDR3 loop is CATSRLGSSGTGRAGELFF. CDR3 DNA: TGTGCCACCAGCAGACTGGGTTCCTCCGGGACAGGGCGCGCCGGGGAGCTGTTTTTT.

The chain combines TRBV7-9 with TRBJ2-1; 13 bases align to TRBD2. CDR3 length equals 16 residues. CDR1 SEHNR and CDR2 FQNEAQ come from the germline V gene (reference sequence). The J segment lost 10 bases and the V segment lost 4 bases, leaving 10 bases of the junction unmatched. CDR3 loop: CASSSPHGLAGDEQFF. The CDR3 bases are TGTGCCAGCAGCTCTCCCCATGGACTAGCGGGGGACGAGCAGTTCTTC.

CDR3 nucleotides: TGTGCCAGCAGCTTAGCCGGGACAGGGGGCGAGCAGTACTTC. This codes for CASSLAGTGGEQYF. The chain joins TRBV7-3 to TRBJ2-7, with 11 bases aligning to TRBD1. Germline lookup yields CDR1 SGHTA and CDR2 FQGTGA. V lost 2 bases to trimming and J lost 6 bases; unmatched junction nucleotides: 3. The CDR3 totals 14 residues.

This clone was detected only a few times. The chain joins TRBV5-3 to TRBJ2-5; a possible D gene is TRBD1 (6 bases). The J call is in doubt because the DNA end fits TRBJ2-7 better. Being an ORF, TRBV5-3 has a function that is uncertain. This CDR3 is 13 amino acids long. CDR3 nucleotide sequence: TGTGCCAGAGGGGACAAGTACTCCTACGAGCAGTACTTC. Its translation is CARGDKYSYEQYF.

The chain is built from TRBV2 and TRBJ2-1; tentatively, D is TRBD2 (6 bases). Germline CDR1 reads SNHLY; CDR2 reads FYNNEI. This CDR3 is built from 12 residues. Trimming removed 10 bases from V and 8 bases from J, with 15 bases in between. CDR3 sequence: CATKARRDEQFF. For the CDR3, the DNA is TGTGCCACCAAGGCCAGGAGGGATGAGCAGTTCTTC.

This chain uses TRBV6-1 with TRBJ1-1, with D possibly matching TRBD1 (6 bases). The V gene lost 5 bases and the J gene lost 1 base, with 11 bases spanning the gap. CDR1 is MNHNS and CDR2 is SASEGT in the germline V gene. The CDR3 runs to 14 residues. CDR3 amino acids: CASSTRGGNTEAFF. CDR3 in DNA: TGTGCCAGCAGTACCCGAGGGGGGAACACTGAAGCTTTCTTT.

The rearrangement joins TRBV5-6 to TRBJ2-5, with D unresolved. Trimming left V 0 bases short and J 1 base short, with 7 bases between. This CDR3 is built from 14 residues. From germline, CDR1 is SGHDT and CDR2 YYEEEE. CDR3 residues: CASSLVASQETQYF. CDR3 sequence (DNA): TGTGCCAGCAGCTTGGTCGCCAGCCAAGAGACCCAGTACTTC.

The CDR3 bases are TGTGCCTGGTCCCCAACAGGGCCCATCGGCGAGCAGTACTTC. Its protein product is CAWSPTGPIGEQYF. This rearrangement joins TRBV30 to TRBJ2-7; D might be TRBD1 (6 bases). This CDR3 is built from 14 residues. V was trimmed by 5 bases and J by 6 bases, leaving 20 bases between them. Germline CDR1 and CDR2: GTSNPN and SVGIG (reference sequence).

The V gene is TRBV5-4, the J gene TRBJ2-3, with TRBD2 matching over 7 bases. CDR3 length: 15 amino acids. The germline V gene has CDR1 SGHNT and CDR2 YYREEE (reference sequence). V lost 0 bases, J lost 4 bases, and 5 bases stayed unmatched. CDR3 bases: TGTGCCAGCAGCTTGGGAACGGGGGGACCAGATACGCAGTATTTT. Its protein product is CASSLGTGGPDTQYF. Full variable domain (missing parts from reference TRBV5-4 and TRBJ2-3): ETGVTQSPTHLIKTRGQQVTLRCSSQSGHNTVSWYQQALGQGPQFIFQYYREEENGRGNFPPRFSGLQFPNYSSELNVNALELDDSALYLCASSLGTGGPDTQYFGPGTRLTVL.

In its sample, this clone was seen once. The gene calls are TRBV4-2 and TRBJ2-2; no clear D gene. Germline V gene data show CDR1 as LGHNA and CDR2 as YNFKEQ. Trimming took 1 base from V and 5 from J, leaving 5 bases between them. The CDR3 contains 13 residues. The CDR3: CASSQVGTGELFF. CDR3 bases: TGTGCCAGCAGCCAAGTAGGGACCGGGGAGCTGTTTTTT.

This clone was seen more than once but under ten times. This chain connects TRBV6-5 to TRBJ2-1; possibly TRBD2 for D (6 bases). Germline loops: CDR1 MNHEY, CDR2 SVGAGI. Trimming pared 0 bases from V and 7 bases from J, leaving 13 bases between. The CDR3 consists of 15 residues. CDR3 region: CASSYSRRAGNEQFF. Written as DNA, the CDR3 is TGTGCCAGCAGTTACTCGAGGAGGGCTGGGAATGAGCAGTTCTTC.

The chain recombines TRBV9 with TRBJ2-7; TRBD2 matches at 7 bases. The CDR3 loop spans 16 amino acids. The V segment lost 0 bases and the J segment 5 bases; nucleotides outside the gene matches: 11. Germline assignment: CDR1 SGDLS and CDR2 YYNGEE. The CDR3 coding sequence is TGTGCCAGCAGCGTAGATGGGAGGGAGAGGGGCAACGAGCAGTACTTC. Its protein product is CASSVDGRERGNEQYF.

In its sample, this clone was seen once. The same CDR3 also results from other DNA sequences found in this sample. The rearrangement uses TRBV7-6 and TRBJ1-3; the D is unclear. Trimming took 0 bases from V and 4 from J, leaving 1 base between them. Germline lookup yields CDR1 SGHVS and CDR2 FNYEAQ. The CDR3 runs 12 residues. The CDR3 DNA sequence: TGTGCCAGCAGCTTAGCGGGAAACACCATATATTTT. Translating gives CASSLAGNTIYF.

This chain joins TRBV30 and TRBJ1-5; TRBD1 is a possible D gene (5 bases). V was pared by 1 base and J by 2 bases, with 12 bases between. CDR1 and CDR2 from the germline V gene are GTSNPN and SVGIG (reference sequence). The CDR3 has 15 amino acids. The CDR3 protein is CAWSAGQHGNQPQHF. The CDR3 nucleotides read TGTGCCTGGAGTGCGGGGCAGCACGGCAATCAGCCCCAGCATTTT.

V and J are TRBV12-5 and TRBJ2-2; a possible D gene is TRBD2 (6 bases). Trimming took 7 bases from V and 4 from J, leaving 22 bases between them. The CDR3 has 17 residues. Germline CDR1 is LGHNT and CDR2 is FRNRAP. The CDR3 nucleotides read TGTGCTAGTGCCACTCCCGGGACTCTTTTATTCACCGGGGAGCTGTTTTTT. Its protein is CASATPGTLLFTGELFF.

The sample holds one count of this clone. The gene calls are TRBV6-5 and TRBJ1-6; D remains unclear. Trimming left V 2 bases short and J 7 bases short, with 12 bases between. Germline CDR1 MNHEY, CDR2 SVGAGI. This CDR3 region has 15 residues. CDR3 protein: CASSYKRIRNSPLHF. The CDR3 coding sequence is TGTGCCAGCAGTTACAAGCGGATTAGGAATTCACCCCTCCACTTT.

The chain uses TRBV6-5 and TRBJ2-7; 7 bases are shared with TRBD2. CDR3 length: 14 residues. J gave up 5 bases and V 2 bases, and 6 bases lay outside the gene matches. Germline values: CDR1 MNHEY, CDR2 SVGAGI. CDR3 in amino acids: CASSYGLAGDEQYF. CDR3 bases: TGTGCCAGCAGTTACGGATTGGCGGGAGACGAGCAGTACTTC.

The rearrangement joins TRBV7-6 to TRBJ2-5, with D tentatively TRBD1 or TRBD2 (5 bases each). V shed 8 bases and J shed 1 base, with 14 bases lying between them. From germline, CDR1 is SGHVS and CDR2 FNYEAQ. The CDR3 consists of 14 residues. Here the CDR3 reads CASQNGASQETQYF. The CDR3 DNA follows: TGTGCCAGCCAGAACGGGGCGTCCCAAGAGACCCAGTACTTC. Full variable domain (remainder filled in from reference TRBV7-6 and TRBJ2-5): GAGVSQSPRYKVTKRGQDVALRCDPISGHVSLYWYRQALGQGPEFLTYFNYEAQQDKSGLPNDRFSAERPEGSISTLTIQRTEQRDSAMYRCASQNGASQETQYFGPGTRLLVL.

The chain employs TRBV1 and TRBJ2-7; TRBD2 reflects the table's D call only, with no check against the DNA. TRBV1 is marked as a pseudogene. This CDR3 comprises 11 residues. This chain's CDR3 is CTSSHSVQQYF. The CDR3 coding sequence is TGCACCAGCAGCCACAGCGTACAGCAGTACTTC.

In its sample, this clone was seen once. The gene calls are TRBV7-9 and TRBJ2-5; 9 bases agree with TRBD1. The DNA end favors TRBJ2-7, so the J call may be wrong. Germline CDR1 SEHNR, CDR2 FQNEAQ (reference sequence). This CDR3 is built from 16 residues. CDR3 in DNA: TGTGCCAGCAGCTTAGGTCCTCCGGACAGGGGCTACGAGCAGTACTTC. It translates to CASSLGPPDRGYEQYF.

V gene TRBV27 combines with J gene TRBJ2-7; the D is unclear. V gave up 6 bases and J gave up 6 bases, with 15 bases separating them. CDR3 length: 13 residues. Germline-derived CDR1 and CDR2 are MNHEY and SMNVEV (reference sequence). CDR3 nucleotide sequence: TGTGCCAGCAGGGGTCAGGCTTATTCCGAGCAGTACTTC. Its protein is CASRGQAYSEQYF.

The chain recombines TRBV2 with TRBJ1-1, with 7 bases identical to TRBD1. The CDR3 consists of 14 residues. Trimming cost V 10 bases and J 0 bases; bases outside gene matches: 8. CDR1 is SNHLY and CDR2 is FYNNEI in the germline V gene. CDR3 sequence: CAIPGTVMNTEAFF. CDR3 DNA: TGTGCCATTCCCGGGACAGTCATGAACACTGAAGCTTTCTTT.

The V gene is TRBV4-2, the J gene TRBJ1-4; possibly TRBD1 for D (5 bases). CDR1 is LGHNA and CDR2 is YNFKEQ in the germline V gene. This CDR3 has 18 residues. V was cut by 0 bases and J by 8 bases, with 22 bases left in between. CDR3 amino acids: CASSQDPQASLAGEKLFF. In DNA form, the CDR3 reads TGTGCCAGCAGCCAAGATCCACAGGCTAGCCTCGCAGGGGAAAAACTGTTTTTT.

A remark on this clone: Mismatch with germline at one junction end may stem from a read error. V is TRBV14 and J is TRBJ1-1; D call uncertain. Germline-derived CDR1 and CDR2 are SGHDN and FVKESK. CDR3 length equals 15 residues. The CDR3 nucleotides read TGTGCCAGCAGCCAAGACGGGGTTCTCTACACCGAAGCTTTCTTT. Its translation is CASSQDGVLYTEAFF.

The V and J genes are TRBV5-1 and TRBJ1-4, with 8 positions matching TRBD1. J was trimmed by 8 bases and V by 3 bases; bases with no gene match: 6. The CDR3 extends over 14 amino acids. Germline loops: CDR1 SGHRS, CDR2 YFSETQ. For the CDR3, the DNA is TGCGCCAGCAGCTGGACAGGGTTAGAGGAAAAACTGTTTTTT. Protein sequence: CASSWTGLEEKLFF.